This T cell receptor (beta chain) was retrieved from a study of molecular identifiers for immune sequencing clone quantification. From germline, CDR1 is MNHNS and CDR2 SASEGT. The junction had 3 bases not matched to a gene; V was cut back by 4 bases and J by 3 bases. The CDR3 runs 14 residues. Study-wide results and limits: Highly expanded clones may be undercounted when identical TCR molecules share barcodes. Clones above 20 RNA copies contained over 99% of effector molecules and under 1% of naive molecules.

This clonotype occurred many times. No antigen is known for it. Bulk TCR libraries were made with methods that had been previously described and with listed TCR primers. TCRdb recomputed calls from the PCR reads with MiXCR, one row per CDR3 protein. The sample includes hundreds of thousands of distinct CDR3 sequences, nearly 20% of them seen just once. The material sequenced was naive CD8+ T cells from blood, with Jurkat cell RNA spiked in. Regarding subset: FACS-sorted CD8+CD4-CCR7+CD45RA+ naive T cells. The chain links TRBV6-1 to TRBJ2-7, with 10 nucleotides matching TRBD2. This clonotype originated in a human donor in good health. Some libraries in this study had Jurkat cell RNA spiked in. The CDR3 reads CASSASGRYYEQYF. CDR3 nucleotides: TGTGCCAGCAGTGCTAGCGGGAGATACTACGAGCAGTACTTC.